The present entry profiles one TCR beta chain with its context. What it binds is unknown. Using immunoSEQ multiplex PCR, the repertoire was profiled, and TCRdb retains in-frame clones only, with some absent. The sample carries approximately 30,000 clones, roughly 80% recorded once. Autoimmune disease history or systemic immunosuppression led to patients being barred. The sample belongs to a study of OX40 agonist ivuxolimab in advanced cancers. Findings of the study overall: Some patients without response likewise showed low normalized clonal expansion.

Germline V CDR1 and CDR2: SGHAT, FQNNGV. Unmatched junction bases numbered 8, after V lost 7 bases and J lost 0 bases. This CDR3 has 15 residues. This receptor was obtained from an adult with an advanced solid tumor such as melanoma, head and neck, liver or kidney cancer. The sample consisted of CD4+ or CD8+ T cells sorted from blood, taken in a trial of the OX40 agonist ivuxolimab. The chain combines TRBV11-2 with TRBJ2-7, with TRBD2 identical over 8 bases. The chain's CDR3 is CASKLAEMSSYEQYF. The DNA for the CDR3 is TGTGCCAGCAAACTAGCGGAGATGAGCTCCTACGAGCAGTACTTC.